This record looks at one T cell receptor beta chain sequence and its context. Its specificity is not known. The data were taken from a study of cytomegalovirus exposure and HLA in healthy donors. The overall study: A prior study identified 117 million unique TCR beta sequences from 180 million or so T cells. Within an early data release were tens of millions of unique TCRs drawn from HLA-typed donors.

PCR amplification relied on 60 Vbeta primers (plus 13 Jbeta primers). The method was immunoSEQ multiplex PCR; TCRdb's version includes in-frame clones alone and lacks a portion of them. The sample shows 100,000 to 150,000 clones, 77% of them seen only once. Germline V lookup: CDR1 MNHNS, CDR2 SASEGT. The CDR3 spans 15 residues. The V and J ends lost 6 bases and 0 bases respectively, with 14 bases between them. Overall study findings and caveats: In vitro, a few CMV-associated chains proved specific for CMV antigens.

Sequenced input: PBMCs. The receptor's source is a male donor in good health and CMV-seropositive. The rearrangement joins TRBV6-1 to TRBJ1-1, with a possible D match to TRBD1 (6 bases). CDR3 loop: CASRPGTSVNTEAFF. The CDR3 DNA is TGTGCCAGCAGACCCGGGACATCCGTGAACACTGAAGCTTTCTTT.